These 13 T cell receptor beta chains share one sample of origin, sequenced in a study of vaccination and CD4 T cells after COVID-19. Treatment described: approximately 10-day PBMC culture with coronavirus spike peptide pools or control peptides (ViraFEST assay). Samples of CD4+ T cells were obtained from the unexposed donor before the COVID-19 pandemic (2011-2018). The Oncomine TCR Beta short-read assay sequenced DNA from cultured CD4+ T cells. Each CDR3 protein gets one entry after TCRdb re-called the PCR reads with MiXCR. The sample shows 7,000 to 8,500 distinct CDR3 sequences, more than 35% of them seen only once. The antigens for these receptors are not known. What was sequenced was CD4+ T cells from blood, cultured in vitro. These receptors were taken from a human donor in good health.

This chain connects TRBV4-1 to TRBJ2-2; TRBD1 or TRBD2 may be the D gene (5 bases each). The CDR3 runs to 14 residues. Germline CDR1 reads MGHRA; CDR2 reads YSYEKL. V lost 1 base, J lost 6 bases, and 9 bases lay in between. This CDR3 is CASSQAQGAGELFF. The CDR3 DNA follows: TGCGCCAGCAGCCAAGCGCAGGGAGCCGGGGAGCTGTTTTTT.

The genes are TRBV19 and TRBJ1-2; D is undetermined. V shed 4 bases and J shed 0 bases, with 6 bases lying between them. The CDR3 sequence is 13 residues long. The germline CDR1 and CDR2 sequences are LNHDA and SQIVND (reference sequence). The CDR3 protein is CASSTRANYGYTF. CDR3 DNA: TGTGCCAGTAGTACACGAGCTAACTATGGCTACACCTTC.

V usage is TRBV6-2 or TRBV6-3 and J usage is TRBJ2-1; D uncertain. CDR3 length: 15 residues. Germline CDR1 reads MNHEY; CDR2 reads SVGEGT. Trimming pared 4 bases from V and 8 bases from J, leaving 18 bases between. CDR3 DNA: TGTGCCAGCAGTTCGCGACTCGGGCCCCGAGATGAGCAGTTCTTC. Protein product: CASSSRLGPRDEQFF.

This clonotype was seen a few times. The chain joins TRBV6-1 to TRBJ2-7; TRBD2 might be the D (6 bases). This CDR3 is built from 17 residues. Deletions cut 5 bases from V and 2 bases from J, with 22 bases between. In germline, CDR1 is MNHNS, CDR2 SASEGT. Here the CDR3 reads CASSRGLSSGSAYEQYF. The CDR3 DNA follows: TGTGCCAGCAGTAGGGGTCTATCGAGCGGGTCTGCCTACGAGCAGTACTTC.

This chain links TRBV4-1 with TRBJ1-1; a possible D gene is TRBD1 (6 bases). Trimming removed 5 bases at V and 3 bases at J, with 13 bases between. Germline V gene sequence: CDR1 MGHRA, CDR2 YSYEKL. The CDR3 loop spans 14 amino acids. The CDR3: CASSYLTGYTEAFF. CDR3 sequence (DNA): TGCGCCAGCAGCTACCTGACAGGCTACACTGAAGCTTTCTTT.

The chain carries TRBV27 and TRBJ1-6, with no clear D. V lost 0 bases to trimming and J lost 6 bases, with 9 bases between them. This CDR3 has 15 amino acids. The germline V gene has CDR1 MNHEY and CDR2 SMNVEV (reference sequence). The CDR3 DNA is TGTGCCAGCAGTTTATCTTCCGGTCCTAATTCACCCCTCCACTTT. Its protein product is CASSLSSGPNSPLHF.

V gene TRBV7-9 combines with J gene TRBJ1-5; TRBD1 aligns across 7 bases. The V gene's germline CDR1 is SEHNR and CDR2 FQNEAQ (reference sequence). The J segment lost 7 bases and the V segment lost 5 bases, leaving 5 bases of the junction unmatched. The CDR3 has 13 residues. The CDR3 DNA is TGTGCCAGCAGCCAAGGAGGGGGCCAGCCCCAGCATTTT. Its translation: CASSQGGGQPQHF.

This clonotype was found a few times. V and J are TRBV6-5 and TRBJ2-3, with D uncertain. Germline loops: CDR1 MNHEY, CDR2 SVGAGI. Trimming removed 4 bases from V and 5 bases from J, with 7 bases in between. There are 12 residues in the CDR3. The CDR3: CASSFTGDTQYF. The CDR3 DNA follows: TGTGCCAGCAGTTTTACCGGAGATACGCAGTATTTT.

The chain combines TRBV6-5 with TRBJ2-3; 8 bases are a match to TRBD2. The germline CDR1 and CDR2 sequences are MNHEY and SVGAGI. V shed 2 bases and J 4 bases; nucleotides not matched to a gene: 14. CDR3 length equals 18 residues. CDR3 amino acids: CASSYPLLVAGGADTQYF. CDR3 bases: TGTGCCAGCAGTTACCCGCTTCTTGTGGCGGGAGGCGCAGATACGCAGTATTTT.

The chain employs TRBV5-5 and TRBJ2-3, with TRBD2 identical over 14 bases. The CDR3 length is 17 residues. Looked up from germline, CDR1 is SGHKS and CDR2 is YYEKEE (reference sequence). V dropped 2 bases and J dropped 1; count of bases not matched to a gene: 3. The CDR3 DNA follows: TGTGCCAGCAGCTTCCGACTAGCGGGAGGGGGCACAGATACGCAGTATTTT. Protein sequence: CASSFRLAGGGTDTQYF. Looking up the rest from reference TRBV5-5 and TRBJ2-3 gives the full variable domain: DAGVTQSPTHLIKTRGQQVTLRCSPISGHKSVSWYQQVLGQGPQFIFQYYEKEERGRGNFPDRFSARQFPNYSSELNVNALLLGDSALYLCASSFRLAGGGTDTQYFGPGTRLTVL.

This clonotype is large by share. This chain links TRBV11-2 with TRBJ1-2; 7 positions agree with TRBD1. CDR1 is SGHAT, CDR2 FQNNGV, per germline. The CDR3 sequence is 19 residues long. V was clipped by 4 bases and J by 0 bases; unmatched bases: 17. DNA for the CDR3: TGTGCCAGCAGCTCAATCGACCTGACAGGGAAGCCCCCTAACTATGGCTACACCTTC. As protein: CASSSIDLTGKPPNYGYTF.

The chain recombines TRBV6-1 with TRBJ2-7, with 7 bases aligning to TRBD1. The V segment lost 6 bases and the J segment 6 bases; nucleotides outside the gene matches: 11. Germline V CDR1 and CDR2: MNHNS, SASEGT. CDR3 length equals 14 residues. The CDR3 here is CASRPWTGRGEQYF. The DNA for the CDR3 is TGTGCCAGCAGACCATGGACAGGTAGAGGCGAGCAGTACTTC.

The gene calls are TRBV7-9 and TRBJ2-7; TRBD1 might be the D (5 bases). Germline CDR1 and CDR2: SEHNR and FQNEAQ (reference sequence). The CDR3 is made up of 13 amino acids. Trimming shortened V by 5 bases and J by 2 bases, and 10 bases separated the two germline ends. The CDR3: CASSATGTYEQYF. The CDR3 DNA reads as TGTGCCAGCAGCGCAACAGGAACCTACGAGCAGTACTTC.